The 20 T cell receptor beta chains reported below all come from one sample, sequenced in a study of blood T cell repertoires in COVID-19. Repertoires were generated with immunoSEQ multiplex PCR, while TCRdb's copy carries only in-frame clones and drops some. The sample lists under 65,000 clones; 75% to 90% were seen once. Source material: peripheral blood. These TCRs come from a man in his 60s with acute or convalescent COVID-19.

This chain connects TRBV6-2 or TRBV6-3 to TRBJ1-3; a possible D gene is TRBD1 (5 bases). V lost 4 bases and J 0 bases, leaving 13 bases between the germline ends. The CDR3 length is 16 residues. CDR1 MNHEY and CDR2 SVGEGT come from the germline V gene. For the CDR3, the DNA is TGTGCCAGCAGTTCGCCGGGGGATTCCTCTGGAAACACCATATATTTT. Translating it yields CASSSPGDSSGNTIYF.

The rearrangement links TRBV5-8 to TRBJ2-2, with D possibly being TRBD2 (5 bases). The CDR3 covers 14 residues. Per germline, CDR1 SGHTS and CDR2 YDEGEE. With 0 bases removed from V and 7 bases from J, the gap between germline ends came to 10 bases. The CDR3 reads CASSLAWEIGELFF. Here the CDR3 DNA reads TGTGCCAGCAGCTTGGCCTGGGAGATCGGGGAGCTGTTTTTT.

The V and J genes are TRBV5-4 and TRBJ2-3; 10 positions match TRBD2. The CDR3 loop spans 15 amino acids. Germline CDR1 and CDR2: SGHNT and YYREEE (reference sequence). J was trimmed by 10 bases and V by 4 bases; bases with no gene match: 12. CDR3 sequence (DNA): TGTGCCAGCAGCCCTAGCGGGAGTTTGGTCTATGCGCAGTATTTT. Encoded protein: CASSPSGSLVYAQYF. Full variable domain (remainder filled in from reference TRBV5-4 and TRBJ2-3): ETGVTQSPTHLIKTRGQQVTLRCSSQSGHNTVSWYQQALGQGPQFIFQYYREEENGRGNFPPRFSGLQFPNYSSELNVNALELDDSALYLCASSPSGSLVYAQYFGPGTRLTVL.

This clone was detected once. The rearrangement uses TRBV3-1 (or the pseudogene TRBV3-2) and TRBJ2-5, with D possibly matching TRBD1 (5 bases). Trimming cost V 2 bases and J 1 base, with 5 bases left between them. This CDR3 spans 13 amino acids. Germline V gene lookup returns CDR1 LGHDT and CDR2 YNNKEL (reference sequence). The CDR3 spells CASSQRGQETQYF. The CDR3 DNA sequence: TGTGCCAGCAGCCAAAGGGGCCAAGAGACCCAGTACTTC.

The chain links TRBV9 to TRBJ2-1; TRBD1 might be the D (5 bases). The CDR3 consists of 14 residues. The germline gives CDR1 SGDLS, CDR2 YYNGEE. V shed 5 bases and J shed 2 bases, with 11 bases lying between them. CDR3 nucleotides: TGTGCCAGCAGTAAGGGGATACCCTACAATGAGCAGTTCTTC. It translates to CASSKGIPYNEQFF. The full variable domain, rest sourced from reference TRBV9 and TRBJ2-1, is DSGVTQTPKHLITATGQRVTLRCSPRSGDLSVYWYQQSLDQGLQFLIQYYNGEERAKGNILERFSAQQFPDLHSELNLSSLELGDSALYFCASSKGIPYNEQFFGPGTRLTVL.

The chain combines TRBV28 with TRBJ1-6, with TRBD1 identical over 7 bases. V was clipped by 5 bases and J by 4 bases; unmatched bases: 8. The CDR3 covers 16 residues. Germline V gene data show CDR1 as MDHEN and CDR2 as SYDVKM. This chain's CDR3 is CASSAEGGQYNSPLHF. CDR3 DNA: TGTGCCAGCAGTGCGGAAGGGGGCCAGTATAATTCACCCCTCCACTTT.

The gene calls are TRBV9 and TRBJ2-2, with 7 bases lining up with TRBD1. CDR1 and CDR2 from the germline V gene are SGDLS and YYNGEE. With 3 bases clipped from V and 6 bases from J, the junction kept 8 bases outside the gene matches. The CDR3 has 15 amino acids. The CDR3 DNA is TGTGCCAGCAGCGCCACAGGGGCAAAGGCCGGGGAGCTGTTTTTT. This codes for CASSATGAKAGELFF.

The chain joins TRBV7-8 to TRBJ1-2; maybe TRBD1 (5 bases). Germline V gene lookup returns CDR1 SGHVS and CDR2 FQNEAQ. V was clipped by 5 bases and J by 5 bases, with 9 bases between them. The CDR3 has 12 residues. The CDR3 DNA is TGTGCCAGCAGCCTCGGGGGGTATGGCTACACCTTC. Translated: CASSLGGYGYTF.

This clone came up a few times. The chain recombines TRBV3-1 (or the pseudogene TRBV3-2) with TRBJ2-3; D call uncertain. V lost 2 bases and J lost 10, with 13 bases in between. The germline gives CDR1 LGHDT, CDR2 YNNKEL (reference sequence). The CDR3 is 13 residues long. The CDR3 here is CASSQLPSEPQYF. The CDR3 coding sequence is TGTGCCAGCAGCCAACTTCCGTCAGAACCGCAGTATTTT.

The chain links TRBV27 to TRBJ2-3; weak D call: TRBD2 (6 bases). The V and J ends lost 6 bases and 2 bases respectively, with 15 bases between them. This CDR3 is built from 15 residues. Germline loops: CDR1 MNHEY, CDR2 SMNVEV (reference sequence). The CDR3: CASSPLAGFTDTQYF. DNA for the CDR3: TGTGCCAGCAGCCCCCTGGCGGGGTTCACAGATACGCAGTATTTT.

This sequence joins TRBV19 and TRBJ2-2; 7 nucleotides line up with TRBD1. Per germline, CDR1 LNHDA and CDR2 SQIVND (reference sequence). The ends lost 4 bases at V and 0 bases at J; junction bases unmatched: 11. The CDR3 is 18 amino acids. In nucleotides, the CDR3 is TGTGCCAGTAGTACAGGGGGTACAGGATTCGCGAACACCGGGGAGCTGTTTTTT. Translating it yields CASSTGGTGFANTGELFF. Using reference TRBV19 and TRBJ2-2 for the parts outside the CDR3, the full variable domain is DGGITQSPKYLFRKEGQNVTLSCEQNLNHDAMYWYRQDPGQGLRLIYYSQIVNDFQKGDIAEGYSVSREKKESFPLTVTSAQKNPTAFYLCASSTGGTGFANTGELFFGEGSRLTVL.

As DNA, the CDR3 is TGTGCCAGCAGTTATGTCCAGGGGGGCGATGGCTACACCTTC. As protein: CASSYVQGGDGYTF. The V gene is TRBV6-5, the J gene TRBJ1-2, with 7 positions matching TRBD1. Looked up from germline, CDR1 is MNHEY and CDR2 is SVGAGI. The CDR3 has 14 amino acids. J gave up 6 bases and V 3 bases, and 7 bases lay outside the gene matches.

This sequence joins TRBV7-2 and TRBJ2-7; 8 bases line up with TRBD2. Per germline, CDR1 SGHTA and CDR2 FQGNSA. The CDR3 is 14 amino acids. V trimming: 7 bases; J trimming: 0 bases; junction bases outside the gene matches: 5. The CDR3 DNA reads as TGTGCCAGCACCGGGAGGGACACCTCCTACGAGCAGTACTTC. Its protein is CASTGRDTSYEQYF.

The chain carries TRBV15 and TRBJ2-1; D possibly corresponds to TRBD2 (6 bases). This CDR3 contains 17 residues. Germline V gene sequence: CDR1 LNHNV, CDR2 YYDKDF (reference sequence). V shed 2 bases and J shed 1 base, with 15 bases lying between them. This CDR3 is CATSRTSRGRSYNEQFF. CDR3 coding DNA: TGTGCCACCAGCAGAACGTCCCGGGGGAGGTCCTACAATGAGCAGTTCTTC.

This clone was seen a few times. The chain couples TRBV5-4 to TRBJ1-4; D might be TRBD1 (5 bases). V lost 4 bases and J lost 7, with 17 bases in between. The germline V gene has CDR1 SGHNT and CDR2 YYREEE (reference sequence). The CDR3 is made up of 15 amino acids. CDR3 bases: TGTGCCAGCAGCCGGGGCGGGGGTGCGGGTGAAAAACTGTTTTTT. It codes for CASSRGGGAGEKLFF.

The J gene is TRBJ1-5, the V gene TRBV25-1; D possibly corresponds to TRBD1 (6 bases). The CDR3 has 14 residues. Trimming cost V 4 bases and J 1 base, with 8 bases left between them. The germline gives CDR1 MGHDK, CDR2 SYGVNS. The CDR3 loop reads CASSVGQSNQPQHF. The DNA for the CDR3 is TGTGCCAGCAGTGTTGGACAGAGCAATCAGCCCCAGCATTTT. The full variable domain, its missing parts supplied by reference TRBV25-1 and TRBJ1-5, is EADIYQTPRYLVIGTGKKITLECSQTMGHDKMYWYQQDPGMELHLIHYSYGVNSTEKGDLSSESTVSRIRTEHFPLTLESARPSHTSQYLCASSVGQSNQPQHFGDGTRLSIL.

This chain joins TRBV7-2 and TRBJ1-4, with 10 bases that match TRBD1. V shed 5 bases, J shed 6 bases, and the junction held 3 bases outside the gene matches. CDR1 is SGHTA, CDR2 FQGNSA, per germline. The CDR3 has 14 residues. As DNA, the CDR3 is TGTGCCAGCAGCCAGGACAGGGGGTATGAAAAACTGTTTTTT. Translated, it gives CASSQDRGYEKLFF.

This chain uses TRBV4-1 with TRBJ2-7; 8 bases are a match to TRBD2. Germline assignment: CDR1 MGHRA and CDR2 YSYEKL. V dropped 1 base and J dropped 6; count of bases not matched to a gene: 11. This CDR3 region has 16 residues. CDR3 region: CASSQVAGGRLPEQYF. The CDR3 DNA follows: TGCGCCAGCAGCCAAGTTGCGGGAGGTCGTTTGCCCGAGCAGTACTTC.

V is TRBV3-1 (or the pseudogene TRBV3-2) and J is TRBJ2-2; D perhaps matches TRBD2 (5 bases). Germline V gene sequence: CDR1 LGHDT, CDR2 YNNKEL (reference sequence). This CDR3 region has 18 residues. V lost 4 bases, J lost 7 bases, and 25 bases lay in between. CDR3 bases: TGTGCCAGCAGCCGAGGGTCCTACGGCCCGAGAGCTAGCGGGGAGCTGTTTTTT. This translates into CASSRGSYGPRASGELFF.

The chain uses TRBV7-8 and TRBJ2-7; the D is unclear. Germline V gene data show CDR1 as SGHVS and CDR2 as FQNEAQ. Trimming removed 1 base at V and 0 bases at J, with 7 bases between. CDR3 length: 14 residues. In DNA form, the CDR3 reads TGTGCCAGCAGCTTAGGGGCGAGCTCCTACGAGCAGTACTTC. It yields the protein CASSLGASSYEQYF.